The T cell receptor (beta chain) described here comes from a study of immune heterogeneity within non-small cell lung tumors. Study details: The tumor set comprised a handful of squamous cell carcinomas and nine to eleven non-squamous carcinomas (plus 1 not otherwise specified).

Findings of the study overall: T-cell receptor beta clonotypes at high frequency differed largely between individual patients.

Multiplex PCR relied on 32 V and 13 J primers to amplify TCR beta CDR3. TCRdb itself ran the multiplex PCR reads through MiXCR, one entry per CDR3 protein. The sample lists approximately 20,000 distinct CDR3 sequences, 25% to 30% occurring once. CDR3 length equals 14 residues. CDR1 and CDR2 (germline): SGHAT, FQNNGV. Template input was genomic DNA from bulk tumor (about 600 ng per sample). Primary tumors were biopsied several times each, far apart, intraoperatively. Patients had untreated, newly diagnosed non-small cell lung cancer and underwent curative surgery. Study donors were patients with a new diagnosis of non-small cell lung cancer who underwent surgery with curative intent. About this clonotype itself: What it binds is unknown. A much larger clone lies one base from this, so it may be a read error.

The origin of this receptor is a man aged 35-49 years with non-small cell lung cancer. The sequencing input was lung tumor tissue. The rearrangement uses TRBV11-2 and TRBJ1-5; D remains unclear. The DNA for the CDR3 is TGTGACAGCAGCCTTACCAATAGCAATCAGCCCCAGCATTTT. It codes for CDSSLTNSNQPQHF.